Listed here are 29 T cell receptor beta chains from one sample, sequenced in a study of cytomegalovirus exposure and HLA in healthy donors. With 60 Vbeta and 13 Jbeta primers, the PCR was carried out. Here immunoSEQ multiplex PCR was the method, and the copy in TCRdb shows in-frame clones only, minus some. The sample carries 150,000 to 200,000 clones, 76% recorded once. The specimen was PBMCs. The receptor source for this set is a man aged 18 to 30 in good health and CMV-seronegative.

The chain uses TRBV6-1 and TRBJ1-5; D remains ambiguous. This CDR3 spans 13 amino acids. Deletions cut 7 bases from V and 7 bases from J, with 14 bases between. Germline CDR1 and CDR2: MNHNS and SASEGT. The CDR3 bases are TGTGCCAGCAAGAGGGAAGTGGGGCAGCCCCAGCATTTT. Its translation: CASKREVGQPQHF.

V is TRBV2 and J is TRBJ1-1; no clear D gene. This CDR3 is built from 13 residues. Trimming shortened V by 1 base and J by 6 bases, and 9 bases separated the two germline ends. Germline values: CDR1 SNHLY, CDR2 FYNNEI. As DNA, the CDR3 is TGTGCCAGCAGTGAAGATCGACAATCTGAAGCTTTCTTT. Translation: CASSEDRQSEAFF.

This clone appeared a few times. This chain joins TRBV2 and TRBJ1-5; D possibly corresponds to TRBD1 (6 bases). Germline CDR1 SNHLY, CDR2 FYNNEI. V gave up 4 bases and J gave up 2 bases, with 6 bases separating them. There are 13 residues in the CDR3. CDR3 sequence (DNA): TGTGCCAGCAGTGGACAGGGCAATCAGCCCCAGCATTTT. Protein: CASSGQGNQPQHF.

The J gene is TRBJ1-1, the V gene TRBV4-2; 8 bases map to TRBD1. Germline trimming cut 3 bases from V and 1 base from J; bases unmatched to any gene: 13. This CDR3 is built from 18 residues. CDR1 is LGHNA, CDR2 YNFKEQ, per germline. The CDR3 sequence: CASSHPGTGGTRNTEAFF. The CDR3 coding sequence is TGTGCCAGCAGCCACCCCGGTACAGGGGGTACTCGGAACACTGAAGCTTTCTTT.

The V gene is TRBV7-8, the J gene TRBJ1-3; D unclear. Germline CDR1 SGHVS, CDR2 FQNEAQ. The V and J ends lost 5 bases and 4 bases respectively, with 12 bases between them. This CDR3 contains 14 residues. CDR3 nucleotides: TGTGCCAGCAGCCGTTCCCCTCTCGGAAACACCATATATTTT. Translated: CASSRSPLGNTIYF. Complete variable domain (other parts from reference TRBV7-8 and TRBJ1-3): GAGVSQSPRYKVAKRGQDVALRCDPISGHVSLFWYQQALGQGPEFLTYFQNEAQLDKSGLPSDRFFAERPEGSVSTLKIQRTQQEDSAVYLCASSRSPLGNTIYFGEGSWLTVV.

This chain uses TRBV5-1 with TRBJ1-6; D is undetermined. Deletions cut 4 bases from V and 6 bases from J, with 5 bases between. This CDR3 has 12 amino acids. Germline CDR1 reads SGHRS; CDR2 reads YFSETQ. CDR3 in amino acids: CASSEGNSPLHF. The DNA for the CDR3 is TGCGCCAGCAGCGAGGGTAATTCACCCCTCCACTTT.

This chain uses TRBV19 with TRBJ1-3; D is unresolved. The V end lost 1 base, the J end lost 4 bases, and 8 bases lay between the germline ends. The length of the CDR3 is 14 residues. The germline gives CDR1 LNHDA, CDR2 SQIVND (reference sequence). The CDR3 loop reads CASSIGSLGNTIYF. The CDR3 region has the DNA TGTGCCAGTAGTATAGGTAGCCTCGGAAACACCATATATTTT.

The chain has TRBV6-6 and TRBJ2-5, with 10 positions matching TRBD2. Germline CDR1 and CDR2: MNHNY and SVGAGI (reference sequence). Trimming took 1 base from V and 5 from J; bases not matched to a gene: 4. The CDR3 consists of 15 residues. The CDR3 region has the DNA TGTGCCAGCAGTTACTACCCAGCGGGGGGGGAGACCCAGTACTTC. As protein: CASSYYPAGGETQYF.

This chain uses TRBV7-8 with TRBJ2-7; 10 bases are shared with TRBD2. The junction had 4 bases not matched to a gene; V was cut back by 1 base and J by 7 bases. This CDR3 comprises 14 residues. The germline V gene encodes CDR1 SGHVS and CDR2 FQNEAQ. For the CDR3, the DNA is TGTGCCAGCAGCTTAGGGACTAGCGGCTCTGAGCAGTACTTC. This codes for CASSLGTSGSEQYF.

The J gene is TRBJ2-5, the V gene TRBV2, with D perhaps TRBD2 (5 bases). Germline V lookup: CDR1 SNHLY, CDR2 FYNNEI. V was cut by 8 bases and J by 5 bases, with 21 bases left in between. The CDR3 has 15 amino acids. The CDR3 reads CASQLRVLGSETQYF. As DNA, the CDR3 is TGTGCCAGCCAGCTCCGGGTCCTGGGGAGCGAGACCCAGTACTTC.

The J gene is TRBJ1-2, the V gene TRBV28; 7 nucleotides line up with TRBD1. The CDR3 runs 14 residues. Germline CDR1 reads MDHEN; CDR2 reads SYDVKM. With 5 bases clipped from V and 10 bases from J, the junction kept 13 bases outside the gene matches. CDR3: CASSPSTGMVVYTF. CDR3 nucleotides: TGTGCCAGCAGTCCCTCGACAGGGATGGTGGTCTACACCTTC.

V usage is TRBV5-5 and J usage is TRBJ2-7; a possible D gene is TRBD1 (6 bases). Germline CDR1 is SGHKS and CDR2 is YYEKEE (reference sequence). Trimming left V 3 bases short and J 7 bases short, with 20 bases between. The CDR3 sequence is 15 residues long. As DNA, the CDR3 is TGTGCCAGCAGCTACACCTCCACAGGGTCGGGGGAGCAGTACTTC. It codes for CASSYTSTGSGEQYF.

CDR3 nucleotide sequence: TGTGCCAGCAGTGAACGGCAGGGAACGCAGCCCCAGCATTTT. Translating gives CASSERQGTQPQHF. V is TRBV6-1 and J is TRBJ1-5, with a weak D call TRBD1 (5 bases). Trimming cost V 2 bases and J 7 bases, with 12 bases left between them. This CDR3 spans 14 amino acids. Germline V gene lookup returns CDR1 MNHNS and CDR2 SASEGT.

This chain links TRBV19 with TRBJ1-1; D perhaps matches TRBD1 (5 bases). V lost 6 bases, J lost 3 bases, and 11 bases lay in between. CDR3 length: 13 amino acids. Germline lookup yields CDR1 LNHDA and CDR2 SQIVND (reference sequence). CDR3 protein: CASRGHKDTEAFF. CDR3 sequence (DNA): TGTGCCAGTAGAGGACATAAAGACACTGAAGCTTTCTTT.

The gene calls are TRBV9 and TRBJ2-2; TRBD2 agrees at 7 bases. The CDR3 contains 15 residues. V dropped 2 bases and J dropped 7; count of bases not matched to a gene: 8. The germline CDR1 and CDR2 sequences are SGDLS and YYNGEE. For the CDR3, the DNA is TGTGCCAGCAGCGTGGTGGGAGGGCCGATCGGGGAGCTGTTTTTT. It specifies CASSVVGGPIGELFF. The full variable domain, in which reference TRBV9 and TRBJ2-2 provide the parts outside the CDR3, is DSGVTQTPKHLITATGQRVTLRCSPRSGDLSVYWYQQSLDQGLQFLIQYYNGEERAKGNILERFSAQQFPDLHSELNLSSLELGDSALYFCASSVVGGPIGELFFGEGSRLTVL.

The chain carries TRBV2 and TRBJ2-5, with D possibly being TRBD2 (7 bases). Deletions cut 6 bases from V and 2 bases from J, with 16 bases between. The CDR3 totals 15 residues. Germline values: CDR1 SNHLY, CDR2 FYNNEI. This CDR3 reads CASRRGGGSQETQYF. CDR3 bases: TGTGCCAGCAGGAGGGGCGGGGGCTCTCAAGAGACCCAGTACTTC.

The V gene is TRBV30, the J gene TRBJ1-6, with D possibly TRBD1 on 6 matching bases. Per the germline V gene, CDR1 is GTSNPN and CDR2 is SVGIG (reference sequence). The CDR3 runs 14 residues. V lost 5 bases and J 8 bases, leaving 16 bases between the germline ends. The chain's CDR3 is CAWGVGGGYSPLHF. DNA for the CDR3: TGTGCCTGGGGGGTCGGGGGGGGCTATTCACCCCTCCACTTT. Drawing the rest from reference TRBV30 and TRBJ1-6, the complete variable domain is SQTIHQWPATLVQPVGSPLSLECTVEGTSNPNLYWYRQAAGRGLQLLFYSVGIGQISSEVPQNLSASRPQDRQFILSSKKLLLSDSGFYLCAWGVGGGYSPLHFGNGTRLTVT.

The gene calls are TRBV19 and TRBJ2-5; 12 bases are a match to TRBD2. The CDR3 totals 18 residues. Germline V gene sequence: CDR1 LNHDA, CDR2 SQIVND (reference sequence). J gave up 5 bases and V 1 base, and 11 bases lay outside the gene matches. The CDR3 reads CASSIGASGGAYGETQYF. CDR3 nucleotide sequence: TGTGCCAGTAGTATAGGAGCTAGCGGGGGGGCCTATGGGGAGACCCAGTACTTC. The full variable domain, completed using reference TRBV19 and TRBJ2-5, is DGGITQSPKYLFRKEGQNVTLSCEQNLNHDAMYWYRQDPGQGLRLIYYSQIVNDFQKGDIAEGYSVSREKKESFPLTVTSAQKNPTAFYLCASSIGASGGAYGETQYFGPGTRLLVL.

The rearrangement uses TRBV12-2 and TRBJ2-1; the DNA was not used to check the table's D call, TRBD2. TRBV12-2 represents a pseudogene. The CDR3 length is 17 residues. This chain's CDR3 is CASRDGACGGSGNEQFF. CDR3 nucleotide sequence: TGTGCAAGTCGCGATGGGGCTTGTGGAGGGTCCGGCAATGAGCAGTTCTTC.

The V call is TRBV5-1, the J call TRBJ2-2; maybe TRBD2 (6 bases). Germline V lookup: CDR1 SGHRS, CDR2 YFSETQ. This CDR3 comprises 15 residues. The germline V and J ends were trimmed by 4 bases and 5 bases, with 15 bases remaining between them. CDR3 protein: CASSQVDLATGELFF. For the CDR3, the DNA is TGCGCCAGCAGCCAGGTCGACCTAGCGACCGGGGAGCTGTTTTTT.

This clone has just a few counts. The genes are TRBV27 and TRBJ2-7; TRBD2 might be the D (5 bases). The CDR3 totals 13 residues. V lost 5 bases, J lost 2 bases, and 10 bases lay in between. Germline V gene sequence: CDR1 MNHEY, CDR2 SMNVEV (reference sequence). CDR3 nucleotides: TGTGCCAGCAGTCTCTTCGGGGCCTACGAGCAGTACTTC. Its translation is CASSLFGAYEQYF.

V gene TRBV28 combines with J gene TRBJ1-1; the match to TRBD1 covers 8 bases. Per the germline V gene, CDR1 is MDHEN and CDR2 is SYDVKM. This CDR3 has 14 amino acids. After removal of 7 bases from V and 1 base from J, the junction contained 5 bases not matched to a gene. The CDR3 DNA follows: TGTGCCAGCATCACAGGGGGGAGGAACACTGAAGCTTTCTTT. Its translation is CASITGGRNTEAFF.

The rearrangement uses TRBV9 and TRBJ2-7; 7 bases agree with TRBD1. This CDR3 region has 14 residues. Looked up from germline, CDR1 is SGDLS and CDR2 is YYNGEE. Trimming cost V 2 bases and J 3 bases; bases outside gene matches: 5. The CDR3 nucleotides read TGTGCCAGCAGCGTCGGACAGGCGGTCTACGAGCAGTACTTC. Translation: CASSVGQAVYEQYF.

This clone was detected once. This chain uses TRBV5-6 with TRBJ2-1; maybe TRBD1 (5 bases). The length of the CDR3 is 17 residues. Germline-derived CDR1 and CDR2 are SGHDT and YYEEEE. V lost 0 bases and J lost 0, with 13 bases in between. CDR3 bases: TGTGCCAGCAGCTTGGGAAGGGGCCCCAGCTCCTACAATGAGCAGTTCTTC. It is translated as CASSLGRGPSSYNEQFF.

This clone has a handful of counts. The genes are TRBV19 and TRBJ1-5, with TRBD1 matching 8 bases. V was clipped by 7 bases and J by 0 bases; unmatched bases: 8. This CDR3 is built from 16 residues. The germline V gene has CDR1 LNHDA and CDR2 SQIVND (reference sequence). The DNA of the CDR3 is TGTGCCAGTAAAGGACAGGGAGGGAGTAGCAATCAGCCCCAGCATTTT. Translated, it gives CASKGQGGSSNQPQHF.

The chain employs TRBV5-4 and TRBJ1-1; D is uncertain. Per germline, CDR1 SGHNT and CDR2 YYREEE (reference sequence). This CDR3 region has 14 residues. V was clipped by 0 bases and J by 2 bases, with 8 bases between them. CDR3 in DNA: TGTGCCAGCAGCTTGGAACAGCCCAACACTGAAGCTTTCTTT. Residues: CASSLEQPNTEAFF.

The chain couples TRBV9 to TRBJ1-5; tentatively, D is TRBD1 (5 bases). The CDR3 extends over 13 amino acids. V lost 4 bases and J 9 bases, leaving 14 bases between the germline ends. CDR1 is SGDLS and CDR2 is YYNGEE in the germline V gene. The CDR3 nucleotides are TGTGCCAGCAGCCAGGGTCCCTCCGGGCCCCAGCATTTT. Amino acid sequence: CASSQGPSGPQHF.

This clone was counted between two and nine times. The chain links TRBV30 to TRBJ1-2, with TRBD1 matching over 7 bases. The V gene end was trimmed by 2 bases and the J gene end by 4 bases; junction bases not matched to a gene: 1. Germline CDR1 GTSNPN, CDR2 SVGIG (reference sequence). The CDR3 length is 12 residues. The CDR3 DNA reads as TGTGCCTGGAGTTCAGGGGGCTATGGCTACACCTTC. This codes for CAWSSGGYGYTF.

This clone was counted a few times. The chain employs TRBV5-1 and TRBJ2-3, with 8 bases that match TRBD2. The V gene end was trimmed by 6 bases and the J gene end by 0 bases; junction bases not matched to a gene: 3. Germline V lookup: CDR1 SGHRS, CDR2 YFSETQ. This CDR3 comprises 14 residues. CDR3 DNA: TGCGCCAGCACGGCTAGCGGGAGCACAGATACGCAGTATTTT. Protein sequence: CASTASGSTDTQYF. The whole variable domain, remainder taken from reference TRBV5-1 and TRBJ2-3, is KAGVTQTPRYLIKTRGQQVTLSCSPISGHRSVSWYQQTPGQGLQFLFEYFSETQRNKGNFPGRFSGRQFSNSRSEMNVSTLELGDSALYLCASTASGSTDTQYFGPGTRLTVL.